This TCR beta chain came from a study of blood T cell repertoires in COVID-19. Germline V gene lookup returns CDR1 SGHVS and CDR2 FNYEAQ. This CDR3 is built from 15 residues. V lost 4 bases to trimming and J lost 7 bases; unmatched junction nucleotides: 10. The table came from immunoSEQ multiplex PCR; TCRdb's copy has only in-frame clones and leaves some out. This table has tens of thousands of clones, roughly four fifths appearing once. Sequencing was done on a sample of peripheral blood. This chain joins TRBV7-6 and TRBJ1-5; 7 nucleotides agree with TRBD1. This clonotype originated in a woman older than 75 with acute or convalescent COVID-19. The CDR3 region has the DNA TGTGCCAGCAGCTCGGGGGGGGCAGGGGGACAGCCCCAGCATTTT. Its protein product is CASSSGGAGGQPQHF.